Each of the 4 T cell receptor beta chains below was sequenced from the same sample in a study of CD8+ T cells in alopecia areata. TCR sequencing used cDNA made by reverse transcription of extracted RNA. Using immunoSEQ multiplex PCR, the repertoire was profiled, and TCRdb retains in-frame clones only, with some absent. The sample has 170,000 or so clones, 65% seen once. Treatment noted: oral pan-JAK inhibitor, 5-10 mg twice daily. The input for sequencing was CD4+ T cells sorted from blood, taken at week 4, from a patient treated with tofacitinib. Source of these receptors: a human donor with alopecia areata.

This clone has more than one count but fewer than ten. The chain joins TRBV5-4 to TRBJ2-3, with TRBD1 identical over 7 bases. V gave up 0 bases and J gave up 2 bases; unmatched junction bases: 3. Germline V gene sequence: CDR1 SGHNT, CDR2 YYREEE (reference sequence). The CDR3 totals 15 residues. CDR3 residues: CASSLAGTVTDTQYF. The DNA of the CDR3 is TGTGCCAGCAGCTTGGCCGGGACAGTCACAGATACGCAGTATTTT.

This clone was seen a handful of times. The CDR3 DNA reads TGTGCCTGGAGTGTACGGAAGAATGAAAAACTGTTTTTT. Its translation is CAWSVRKNEKLFF. The rearrangement links TRBV30 to TRBJ1-4; D not certain. The CDR3 extends over 13 amino acids. Germline-derived CDR1 and CDR2 are GTSNPN and SVGIG (reference sequence). The V end was cut by 0 bases, the J end by 5 bases, with 7 bases between.

The chain uses TRBV6-5 and TRBJ2-5; D is tentatively TRBD1 or TRBD2 (5 bases each). The germline V gene encodes CDR1 MNHEY and CDR2 SVGAGI. V shed 6 bases and J shed 2 bases, with 10 bases lying between them. This CDR3 region has 13 residues. In DNA, the CDR3 is TGTGCCAGCAGCTGGGACGGACAAGAGACCCAGTACTTC. Translated, it gives CASSWDGQETQYF.

As to this clone: The CDR3 end shows no conserved phenylalanine or tryptophan, and so a read error is likely. CDR3 bases: TGTGCCAGCAGTTATGACAGGGGGATTGACACTGAAGCTTTCCTT. It encodes CASSYDRGIDTEAFL. V and J are TRBV6-5 and TRBJ1-1; 9 bases are a match to TRBD1. The junction had 5 bases not matched to a gene; V was cut back by 3 bases and J by 3 bases. This CDR3 contains 15 residues. Germline CDR1 and CDR2: MNHEY and SVGAGI.